This TCR beta chain was obtained from a study of cytomegalovirus exposure and HLA in healthy donors. Germline CDR1 reads SGHAT; CDR2 reads FQNNGV. Trimming removed 5 bases from V and 7 bases from J, with 3 bases in between. The CDR3 length is 10 residues. This clone appeared a few times. The PCR had 60 Vbeta and 13 Jbeta primers. Assay used: immunoSEQ multiplex PCR; TCRdb lists only in-frame clones, some missing. The table has 200,000 or so clones, over 70% seen once; the top ten hold around 2.1%. The sequence came from a woman under 30 in good health and CMV-seropositive. V gene TRBV11-2 combines with J gene TRBJ2-1; D gene unclear. Sequencing input: PBMCs. CDR3 sequence reads: CASSTNEQFF. DNA of the CDR3: TGTGCCAGCAGCACTAATGAGCAGTTCTTC. Looking up the rest from reference TRBV11-2 and TRBJ2-1 gives the full variable domain: EAGVAQSPRYKIIEKRQSVAFWCNPISGHATLYWYQQILGQGPKLLIQFQNNGVVDDSQLPKDRFSAERLKGVDSTLKIQPAKLEDSAVYLCASSTNEQFFGPGTRLTVL.